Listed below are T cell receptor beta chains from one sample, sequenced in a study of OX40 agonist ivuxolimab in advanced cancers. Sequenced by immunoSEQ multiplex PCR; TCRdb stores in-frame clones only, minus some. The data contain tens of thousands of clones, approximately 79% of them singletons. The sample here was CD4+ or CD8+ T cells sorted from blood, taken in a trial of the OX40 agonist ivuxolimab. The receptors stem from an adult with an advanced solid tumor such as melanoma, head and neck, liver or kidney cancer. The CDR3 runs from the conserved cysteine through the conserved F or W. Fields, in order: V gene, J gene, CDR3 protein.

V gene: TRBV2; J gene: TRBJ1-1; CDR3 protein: CASYYRSSNTEAFF
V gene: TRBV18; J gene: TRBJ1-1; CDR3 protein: CASSPENSYTEAFF
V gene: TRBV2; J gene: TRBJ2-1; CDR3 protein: CASRGLGDEQFF
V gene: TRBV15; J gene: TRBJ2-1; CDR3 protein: CATSGTSGPNEQFF
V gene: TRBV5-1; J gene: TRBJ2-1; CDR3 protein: CASSHSSGSSNNEQFF
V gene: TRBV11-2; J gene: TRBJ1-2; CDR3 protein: CASSLDGDRAGGYTF
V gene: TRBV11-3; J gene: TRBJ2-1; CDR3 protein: CASSLGSYNEQFF
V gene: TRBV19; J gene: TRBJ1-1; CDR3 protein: CASRTGNTEAFF
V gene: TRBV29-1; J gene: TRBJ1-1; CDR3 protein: CSVEEGHEADFF
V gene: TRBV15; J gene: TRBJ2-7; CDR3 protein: CATSRAQVSSYEQYF
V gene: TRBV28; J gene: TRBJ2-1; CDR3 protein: CASRQGQDWGEQFF
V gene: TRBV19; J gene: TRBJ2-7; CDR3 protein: CASSMKGASPYEQYF
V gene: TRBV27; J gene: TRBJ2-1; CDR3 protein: CASSPNRGQSYNEQFF
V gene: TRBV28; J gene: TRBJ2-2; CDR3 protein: CASSLGGSNTGELFF
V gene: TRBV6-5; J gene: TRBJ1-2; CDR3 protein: CASTYLAGTSYGYTF
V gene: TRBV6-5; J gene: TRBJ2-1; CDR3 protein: CASTPTRSDEQFF
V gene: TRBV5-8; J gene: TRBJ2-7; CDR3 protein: CASSRDSLGGYEQYF
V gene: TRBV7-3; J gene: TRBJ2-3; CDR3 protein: CASSSGQWADTQYF
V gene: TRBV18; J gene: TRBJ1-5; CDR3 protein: CASSPGSNQPQHF
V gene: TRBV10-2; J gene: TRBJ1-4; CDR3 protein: CASSDRGGEKLFF
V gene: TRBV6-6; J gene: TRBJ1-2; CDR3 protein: CASRLTGASYGYTF
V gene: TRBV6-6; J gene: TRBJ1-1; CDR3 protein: CATRQGKRTFF
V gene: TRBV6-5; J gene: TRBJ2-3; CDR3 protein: CASSQSPSTQYF
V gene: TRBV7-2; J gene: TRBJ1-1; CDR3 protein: CASSRNFRGKAFF
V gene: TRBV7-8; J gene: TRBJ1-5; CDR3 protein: CASSWSTGGNQPQHF
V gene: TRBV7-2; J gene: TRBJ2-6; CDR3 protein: CASSLVGANVLTF